Listed here are 7 T cell receptor beta chains from one sample, sequenced in a study of T-cell memory formation after mild COVID-19. In TCRdb, the 5' RACE reads were re-called with MiXCR into one record per CDR3 protein. Found here are about 240,000 distinct CDR3 sequences, approximately 9% of them singletons; the top ten hold around 21%. The specimen was PBMCs or a T cell subset sorted from them (not recorded which). These receptors came from a man aged 18 to 29 who had mild COVID-19 (a few samples of this study predate the infection). Cell type and time point are not known.

This clonotype occurred a few times. This rearrangement joins TRBV7-2 to TRBJ2-3; TRBD2 matches 7 bases. This CDR3 contains 15 residues. The germline V gene encodes CDR1 SGHTA and CDR2 FQGNSA. V shed 1 base and J 6 bases; nucleotides not matched to a gene: 7. The CDR3 DNA follows: TGTGCCAGCAGCTTAGTTGCGGGGGTCCCGGATACGCAGTATTTT. This codes for CASSLVAGVPDTQYF.

This clonotype was observed many times. V usage is TRBV27 and J usage is TRBJ1-2; D remains unclear. V lost 3 bases and J 5 bases, leaving 10 bases between the germline ends. There are 13 residues in the CDR3. CDR1 and CDR2 from the germline V gene are MNHEY and SMNVEV (reference sequence). The CDR3 is CASSLTGLYGYTF. Here the CDR3 DNA reads TGTGCCAGCAGTTTGACCGGACTGTATGGCTACACCTTC.

This clonotype turned up a few times. The rearrangement uses TRBV7-2 and TRBJ1-1; no clear D. Trimming cost V 4 bases and J 3 bases, with 12 bases left between them. CDR3 size: 14 residues. Germline CDR1 reads SGHTA; CDR2 reads FQGNSA. The CDR3 DNA reads TGTGCCAGCAGCTCTCACGGGCGGTACACTGAAGCTTTCTTT. The encoded protein is CASSSHGRYTEAFF.

This clonotype was counted only a few times. The chain uses TRBV11-2 and TRBJ2-1; maybe TRBD2 (5 bases). The germline V gene has CDR1 SGHAT and CDR2 FQNNGV. The CDR3 loop spans 13 amino acids. V dropped 0 bases and J dropped 8 bases, with 8 bases sitting between them. In DNA, the CDR3 is TGTGCCAGCAGCTTAGATCTGGAGGATGAGCAGTTCTTC. This encodes CASSLDLEDEQFF.

This rearrangement joins TRBV24-1 to TRBJ2-3; 7 nucleotides match TRBD1. J lost 4 bases, V lost 7 bases, and 7 bases had no gene match. Germline values: CDR1 KGHDR, CDR2 SFDVKD. The CDR3 spans 14 residues. CDR3 protein: CATSGGQGADTQYF. Written as DNA, the CDR3 is TGTGCCACCAGCGGTGGGCAGGGGGCAGATACGCAGTATTTT.

V usage is TRBV5-1 and J usage is TRBJ2-5; possible D gene TRBD2, 7 bases. Trimming pared 0 bases from V and 5 bases from J, leaving 14 bases between. The germline V gene has CDR1 SGHRS and CDR2 YFSETQ. The CDR3 extends over 15 amino acids. CDR3 amino acids: CASSLDGGPEETQYF. DNA of the CDR3: TGCGCCAGCAGCTTGGACGGGGGGCCTGAGGAGACCCAGTACTTC. The full variable domain, completed using reference TRBV5-1 and TRBJ2-5, is KAGVTQTPRYLIKTRGQQVTLSCSPISGHRSVSWYQQTPGQGLQFLFEYFSETQRNKGNFPGRFSGRQFSNSRSEMNVSTLELGDSALYLCASSLDGGPEETQYFGPGTRLLVL.

This clonotype was picked up a small number of times. The chain joins TRBV29-1 to TRBJ2-4; D unresolved. The CDR3 spans 13 residues. With 0 bases removed from V and 14 bases from J, the gap between germline ends came to 17 bases. Germline-derived CDR1 and CDR2 are SQVTM and ANQGSEA. CDR3: CSVEDPPSLLKYF. CDR3 DNA: TGCAGCGTTGAAGACCCTCCTTCCCTCCTTAAGTACTTC.